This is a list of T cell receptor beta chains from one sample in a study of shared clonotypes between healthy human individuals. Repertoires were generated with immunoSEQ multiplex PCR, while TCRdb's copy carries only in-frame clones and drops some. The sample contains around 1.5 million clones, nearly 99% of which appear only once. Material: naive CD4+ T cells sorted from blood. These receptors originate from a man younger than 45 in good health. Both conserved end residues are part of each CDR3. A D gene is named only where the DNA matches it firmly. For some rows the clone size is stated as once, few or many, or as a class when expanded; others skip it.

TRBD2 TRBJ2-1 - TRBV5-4 TGTGCCAGCAGCGCGGGGACTAGCGGGAGGGCCGGGGAGCAGTTCTTC CASSAGTSGRAGEQFF
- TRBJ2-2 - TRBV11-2 TGTGCCAGCATGGGGGGCCCAGGGGGTTCGAACACCGGGGAGCTGTTTTTT CASMGGPGGSNTGELFF
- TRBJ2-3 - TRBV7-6 TGTGCCAGCAGCTCTACCCCACCCGAACGGATCATTAGCACAGATACGCAGTATTTT CASSSTPPERIISTDTQYF
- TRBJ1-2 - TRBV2 TGTGCCAGCCCCGAGGGACGGGATAACTATGGCTACACCTTC CASPEGRDNYGYTF
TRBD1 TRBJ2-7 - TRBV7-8 TGTGCCAGCAGCCGCCCCCGGGACAGGCATCCCGAGCAGTACTTC CASSRPRDRHPEQYF
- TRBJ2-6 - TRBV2 TGTGCCAGCGCCCACGGTGGGGCCAACGTCCTGACTTTC CASAHGGANVLTF
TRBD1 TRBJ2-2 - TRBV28 TGTGCCAGCAGTTTATTCACGGGACAGGGGAACACCGGGGAGCTGTTTTTT CASSLFTGQGNTGELFF
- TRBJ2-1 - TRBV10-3 TGTGCCATCTGCGAACCTTCCCGTTACAATGAGCAGTTCTTC CAICEPSRYNEQFF
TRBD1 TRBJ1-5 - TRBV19 TGTGCCAGTAGTATAAGCCAGGGGGGGGGCCAGCCCCAGCATTTT CASSISQGGGQPQHF
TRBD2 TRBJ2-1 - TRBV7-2 TGTGCCAGCAGCTCCTTAGCGGGAGGGGGGTACAATGAGCAGTTCTTC CASSSLAGGGYNEQFF
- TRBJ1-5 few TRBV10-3 TGTGCCATCAGTGCTGGCAGGGAGGGTCAGCCCCAGCATTTT CAISAGREGQPQHF
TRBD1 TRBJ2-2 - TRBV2 TGTGCCAGCAGTGTGACAGGGCCCGGGGAGCTGTTTTTT CASSVTGPGELFF
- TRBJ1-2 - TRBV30 TGTGCCTGGATCCGGCGGGGTAACTATGGCTACACCTTC CAWIRRGNYGYTF
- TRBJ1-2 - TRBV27 TGTGCCAGCAGTGAGAGGGACCCTCTGGGTGGCTACACCTTC CASSERDPLGGYTF
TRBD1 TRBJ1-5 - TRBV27 TGTGCCAGCAGGACAGGGGGCAGTGAGCCCCAGCATTTT CASRTGGSEPQHF
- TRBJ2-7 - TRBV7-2 TGTGCCAGCAGCTTAGATACGGGACGGAACTACGAGCAGTACTTC CASSLDTGRNYEQYF
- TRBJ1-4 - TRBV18 TGTGCCAGCTCACCACTCGCTCGGGCTAATGAAAAACTGTTTTTT CASSPLARANEKLFF
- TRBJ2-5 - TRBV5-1 TGCGCCAGCAGCTTCGGGACATCTCAAGAGACCCAGTACTTC CASSFGTSQETQYF
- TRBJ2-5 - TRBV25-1 TGTGCCAGCAGTGAATTGGGCAGCCAAGAGACCCAGTACTTC CASSELGSQETQYF
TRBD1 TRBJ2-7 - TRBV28 TGTGCCAGCAGTCCACTTGGGACAGGATGGTACGAGCAGTACTTC CASSPLGTGWYEQYF
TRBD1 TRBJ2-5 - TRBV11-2 TGTGCCAGCAGACAGACAGGACAGGTTCAAGAGACCCAGTACTTC CASRQTGQVQETQYF
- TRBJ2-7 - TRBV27 TGTGCCAGCAGTTTGACCTACGAGCAGTACTTC CASSLTYEQYF
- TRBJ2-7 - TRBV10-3 TGTGCCATCAGTGGAACAGCCTACGAGCAGTACTTC CAISGTAYEQYF
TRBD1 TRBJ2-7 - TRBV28 TGTGCCAGCAGTTTATCTGGGACAGGGGGCGAGCAGTACTTC CASSLSGTGGEQYF
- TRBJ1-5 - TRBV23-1 TGCGCCAGCAGTCAATTTAAAATCAATCAGCCCCAGCATTTT CASSQFKINQPQHF
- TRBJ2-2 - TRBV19 TGTGCCAGTAGCTTAGGGGCCAAGACCGGGGAGCTGTTTTTT CASSLGAKTGELFF
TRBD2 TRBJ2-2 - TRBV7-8 TGTGCCAGCAGCTTAGTCGGTGTAGCGGGAGGGCCAGGCGGGGAGCTGTTTTTT CASSLVGVAGGPGGELFF
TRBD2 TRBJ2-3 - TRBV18 TGTGCCAGCTCACATCGGGGGGTTGCAGATACGCAGTATTTT CASSHRGVADTQYF
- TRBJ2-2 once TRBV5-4 TGCCAGAGCGGTCGAGAAGGTACCGGGGAGCTGTTTTTT CQSGREGTGELFF